This T cell receptor beta chain was identified during a study of shared clonotypes between healthy human individuals. V lost 2 bases to trimming and J lost 1 base; unmatched junction nucleotides: 6. The CDR3 runs 17 residues. In germline, CDR1 is MGHRA, CDR2 YSYEKL. Some 30,000 T cell genomes (about 0.3 ug DNA) went into each PBMC replicate. Original analysis: Filtering differed, since immunoSEQ gave only junction sequences and no quality scores. The repertoire was sequenced with immunoSEQ multiplex PCR; TCRdb's copy has only in-frame clones and lacks some. Clone size and V and J calls were adopted from that table, with D and trimming inferred from the DNA. The sample lists under 600,000 clones, about 80% occurring once. Genomic DNA for unsorted samples, which was extracted with the QIAamp DNA Blood Mini kit, came from 99 million or so PBMCs.

This TCR derives from a woman between 40 and 50 years old in good health. Some clones in this sample may be carry-over from other donors' samples. This chain connects TRBV4-1 to TRBJ2-7; 12 bases are a match to TRBD2. The sample was PBMCs. The CDR3 DNA sequence: TGCGCCAGCAGCCAACTTTCAGGGACTAGCGGGTCCTACGAGCAGTACTTC. Amino acid sequence: CASSQLSGTSGSYEQYF.